These 6 T cell receptor beta chains were all obtained from the same sample, sequenced in a study of cytotoxic CD8 clonotypes in ibrutinib-treated CLL (dated by TCRdb to about 2021). Libraries were made using the immunoSEQ multiplex PCR assay. The immuneACCESS repertoire file appears here via TCRdb, limited to in-frame rearrangements. These files lack a portion of the clones; in checked studies, under half of the deficit traces to unresolved V genes, and the cause of the others is not known. The table for this sample lists fewer than 90,000 clones; 86% of them were counted only once. The ten largest clones take up 5.4% of the sample. This specimen consisted of PBMCs, obtained before ibrutinib treatment. The receptor set was obtained from a human donor with chronic lymphocytic leukemia.

The chain uses TRBV11-3 and TRBJ1-1, with D possibly being TRBD1 (5 bases). In germline, CDR1 is SGHNT, CDR2 YENEEA. The V and J ends lost 5 bases and 2 bases respectively, with 9 bases between them. The CDR3 is made up of 13 amino acids. This CDR3 reads CASSRDGNTEAFF. CDR3 nucleotides: TGTGCCAGCAGCAGGGACGGTAACACTGAAGCTTTCTTT.

The J gene is TRBJ1-2, the V gene TRBV7-3; D is possibly TRBD1 (5 bases). The V end was cut by 2 bases, the J end by 3 bases, with 13 bases between. The CDR3 is 15 amino acids. Germline CDR1 SGHTA, CDR2 FQGTGA. In DNA, the CDR3 is TGTGCCAGCAGCTTATTTTCCCAGGGTGACTATGGCTACACCTTC. As protein: CASSLFSQGDYGYTF. The entire variable domain, with the rest obtained from reference TRBV7-3 and TRBJ1-2, is as follows: GAGVSQTPSNKVTEKGKYVELRCDPISGHTALYWYRQSLGQGPEFLIYFQGTGAADDSGLPNDRFFAVRPEGSVSTLKIQRTERGDSAVYLCASSLFSQGDYGYTFGSGTRLTVV.

The J gene is TRBJ1-4, the V gene TRBV30; no clear D. V was shortened by 4 bases and J by 0 bases, with 15 bases between the two germline ends. The CDR3 spans 16 residues. CDR1 and CDR2 from the germline V gene are GTSNPN and SVGIG (reference sequence). The CDR3 DNA follows: TGTGCCTGGACCAGAAACATCCGGGCAACTAATGAAAAACTGTTTTTT. It encodes CAWTRNIRATNEKLFF.

The chain carries TRBV11-3 and TRBJ2-1; 16 bases match TRBD2. This CDR3 has 15 amino acids. The V segment lost 4 bases and the J segment 9 bases; nucleotides outside the gene matches: 3. Germline CDR1 is SGHNT and CDR2 is YENEEA. The CDR3 DNA follows: TGTGCCAGCAGCTCCGGGACTAGCGGGAGGGGTGAGCAGTTCTTC. This encodes CASSSGTSGRGEQFF.

This clone has a handful of counts. The chain couples TRBV6-6 to TRBJ2-3; D is perhaps TRBD2 (5 bases). Between the trimmed V and J ends, which lost 6 bases and 2 bases, there was a span of 9 bases. The CDR3 contains 13 residues. Germline V gene lookup returns CDR1 MNHNY and CDR2 SVGAGI (reference sequence). The CDR3 region is CASRADFTDTQYF. The CDR3 nucleotides are TGTGCCAGCAGGGCGGACTTCACAGATACGCAGTATTTT.

The chain carries TRBV19 and TRBJ1-5; D is uncertain. Trimming removed 6 bases at V and 0 bases at J, with 12 bases between. Germline CDR1 is LNHDA and CDR2 is SQIVND (reference sequence). This CDR3 has 15 amino acids. The CDR3 sequence: CASRPFADSNQPQHF. The CDR3 DNA reads as TGTGCCAGTAGACCCTTTGCCGATAGCAATCAGCCCCAGCATTTT. Full variable domain (outside the CDR3, taken from reference TRBV19 and TRBJ1-5): DGGITQSPKYLFRKEGQNVTLSCEQNLNHDAMYWYRQDPGQGLRLIYYSQIVNDFQKGDIAEGYSVSREKKESFPLTVTSAQKNPTAFYLCASRPFADSNQPQHFGDGTRLSIL.